These T cell receptor beta chains were read from a single sample in a study of blood T cell repertoires in COVID-19. Repertoires were generated with immunoSEQ multiplex PCR, while TCRdb's copy carries only in-frame clones and drops some. The table records approximately 170,000 clones, about 88% of them present only once. Sequences were obtained from peripheral blood. These receptors came from a man aged 30-40 years with acute or convalescent COVID-19. The CDR3 runs from the conserved cysteine through the conserved F or W. Each record gives: D gene, V gene, J gene, clone size, CDR3 length, CDR3 protein, CDR3 DNA. The D gene is left open where the match is weak. Size values are once, few and many counts, or a class for expanded clones, and some rows have none.

TRBD1	TRBV7-9	TRBJ2-7	NA	15	CASSPWTGGTYEQYF	TGTGCCAGCAGCCCCTGGACAGGGGGGACCTACGAGCAGTACTTC
NA	TRBV2	TRBJ2-6	NA	14	CARKEYSGANVLTF	TGTGCCAGGAAAGAGTACTCTGGGGCCAACGTCCTGACTTTC
NA	TRBV19	TRBJ1-4	NA	12	CAASGGGEKLFF	TGTGCCGCCAGCGGTGGCGGGGAAAAACTGTTTTTT
NA	TRBV5-1	TRBJ2-7	NA	14	CASSPSPSSYEQYF	TGCGCCAGCAGCCCGAGCCCGAGCTCCTACGAGCAGTACTTC
TRBD1	TRBV19	TRBJ1-5	NA	18	CASSIGYSGQDRYQGQHF	TGTGCCAGTAGTATAGGCTACTCCGGACAGGACAGATATCAAGGCCAGCATTTT
TRBD1	TRBV7-2	TRBJ1-3	NA	18	CASSLNFRQGKFGNTIYF	TGTGCCAGCAGCTTAAATTTTAGACAGGGGAAGTTCGGAAACACCATATATTTT
TRBD2	TRBV5-8	TRBJ2-1	NA	14	CASSLLAAYNEQFF	TGTGCCAGCAGCTTACTAGCGGCCTACAATGAGCAGTTCTTC
TRBD2	TRBV19	TRBJ2-1	NA	15	CASSSTSGGAIEQFF	TGTGCCAGTAGTTCTACTAGCGGGGGGGCCATAGAGCAGTTCTTC
TRBD2	TRBV5-4	TRBJ2-3	NA	17	CASSLMNGGRMTDTQYF	TGTGCCAGCAGCTTAATGAACGGGGGGAGGATGACAGATACGCAGTATTTT
NA	TRBV28	TRBJ1-2	NA	15	CASSSPGEGDYGYTF	TGTGCCAGCAGTTCACCCGGGGAGGGGGACTATGGCTACACCTTC
NA	TRBV7-3	TRBJ2-7	NA	13	CASSLAQSYEQYF	TGTGCCAGCAGCCTAGCGCAATCCTACGAGCAGTACTTC
NA	TRBV12-5	TRBJ1-3	NA	16	CASGLTYRYSGNTIYF	TGTGCTAGTGGTTTGACCTACAGATACTCTGGAAACACCATATATTTT
TRBD1	TRBV5-1	TRBJ2-7	NA	16	CASSPAPGTGSYEQYF	TGCGCCAGCAGCCCGGCCCCCGGGACAGGGTCCTACGAGCAGTACTTC
NA	TRBV30	TRBJ1-5	once	14	CAWSEGDPNQPQHF	TGTGCCTGGAGTGAGGGGGATCCCAATCAGCCCCAGCATTTT
NA	TRBV18	TRBJ2-7	NA	13	CASSPTSTVEQYF	TGTGCCAGCTCGCCGACCAGTACAGTCGAGCAGTACTTC
NA	TRBV19	TRBJ1-5	NA	14	CASTTEGSNQPQHF	TGTGCCAGTACGACAGAAGGGAGCAATCAGCCCCAGCATTTT
TRBD2	TRBV30	TRBJ2-1	NA	17	CAWRTIHFSGRANEQFF	TGTGCCTGGAGAACGATACATTTTAGCGGGAGGGCCAATGAGCAGTTCTTC
NA	TRBV28	TRBJ1-2	NA	13	CASSLRLGQGYTF	TGTGCCAGCAGTTTAAGGCTGGGGCAGGGCTACACCTTC
TRBD1	TRBV16	TRBJ2-7	NA	15	CASSHRTGGVYEQYF	TGTGCCAGCAGCCACCGGACAGGGGGGGTCTACGAGCAGTACTTC
TRBD1	TRBV5-4	TRBJ1-4	NA	15	CASSLRTGSKEKLFF	TGTGCCAGCAGCCTACGGACAGGGTCAAAGGAAAAACTGTTTTTT
TRBD1	TRBV18	TRBJ1-1	NA	15	CASSPISGGGTEAFF	TGTGCCAGCTCACCAATTTCAGGGGGAGGCACTGAAGCTTTCTTT
TRBD2	TRBV10-3	TRBJ2-5	NA	16	CAISAGGTSGKETQYF	TGTGCCATCAGCGCCGGTGGGACTAGCGGGAAAGAGACCCAGTACTTC
NA	TRBV11-2	TRBJ2-2	NA	13	CASSSANTGELFF	TGTGCCAGCTCATCGGCGAACACCGGGGAGCTGTTTTTT
NA	TRBV19	TRBJ1-5	NA	14	CASSMGGYNQPQHF	TGTGCCAGTAGTATGGGGGGTTACAATCAGCCCCAGCATTTT
NA	TRBV19	TRBJ1-2	NA	13	CASSITPTGGYTF	TGTGCCAGTAGTATTACCCCTACCGGTGGCTACACCTTC
NA	TRBV7-9	TRBJ1-2	NA	18	CASSLDWSTHHPGYGYTF	TGTGCCAGCAGCTTAGACTGGTCTACACATCACCCGGGCTATGGCTACACCTTC
TRBD2	TRBV18	TRBJ2-3	NA	14	CASSTGLASDTQYF	TGTGCCAGCTCGACGGGACTAGCATCAGATACGCAGTATTTT
TRBD1	TRBV5-1	TRBJ2-3	NA	16	CASSRSGQGTTDTQYF	TGCGCCAGCAGCCGGTCCGGACAGGGCACCACAGATACGCAGTATTTT
NA	TRBV28	TRBJ1-3	NA	14	CASSLIAGGNTIYF	TGTGCCAGCAGTTTAATCGCAGGGGGAAACACCATATATTTT
NA	TRBV5-1	TRBJ1-1	NA	12	CASSSQGMEAFF	TGCGCCAGCAGCAGTCAGGGTATGGAAGCTTTCTTT
NA	TRBV1	TRBJ2-3	NA	17	CTSSQETREWSTDTQYF	TGCACCAGCAGCCAAGAAACGCGGGAGTGGAGCACAGATACGCAGTATTTT
NA	TRBV28	TRBJ1-3	NA	17	CASESWGGRAPGNTIYF	TGTGCCAGCGAGTCCTGGGGGGGCAGGGCTCCCGGAAACACCATATATTTT
TRBD1	TRBV4-1	TRBJ1-5	NA	18	CASSQRPTGTGGNQPQHF	TGCGCCAGCAGCCAGCGGCCGACCGGGACAGGGGGCAATCAGCCCCAGCATTTT
NA	TRBV28	TRBJ2-7	NA	16	CASRRSGVGSSYEQYF	TGTGCCAGCAGACGCTCCGGGGTCGGAAGCTCCTACGAGCAGTACTTC
NA	TRBV6-5	TRBJ1-5	NA	14	CASSPGGTGQPQHF	TGTGCCAGCAGCCCCGGGGGGACGGGGCAGCCCCAGCATTTT
NA	TRBV3-1/TRBV3-2	TRBJ2-4	once	11	CASSQANIQYF	TGTGCCAGCAGCCAGGCAAACATTCAGTACTTC
TRBD2	TRBV6-1	TRBJ2-3	NA	17	CASSEASGGAGTDTQYF	TGTGCCAGCAGTGAGGCTAGCGGGGGGGCGGGCACAGATACGCAGTATTTT
TRBD1	TRBV30	TRBJ1-5	NA	13	CAWSTDRAQPQHF	TGTGCCTGGAGTACTGACAGGGCCCAGCCCCAGCATTTT
NA	TRBV14	TRBJ2-1	NA	16	CASSQEGWTAYNEQFF	TGTGCCAGCAGCCAAGAGGGCTGGACAGCATACAATGAGCAGTTCTTC
TRBD1	TRBV7-2	TRBJ1-2	NA	15	CASSPWSGQNYGYTF	TGTGCCAGCAGCCCATGGTCGGGACAGAACTATGGCTACACCTTC
TRBD1	TRBV7-8	TRBJ1-3	once	16	CASRGQGRFGGNTIYF	TGTGCCAGCAGGGGACAGGGGCGGTTCGGCGGAAACACCATATATTTT
NA	TRBV11-2	TRBJ1-2	NA	16	CASSPRELGLSYGYTF	TGTGCCAGCAGCCCCAGGGAATTGGGGCTTAGCTATGGCTACACCTTC
NA	TRBV6-1	TRBJ1-4	NA	13	CASSGRVDEKLFF	TGTGCCAGCAGCGGCAGGGTGGACGAAAAACTGTTTTTT
TRBD1	TRBV6-5	TRBJ1-1	NA	14	CASSYSSGGTEAFF	TGTGCCAGCAGTTACTCGTCAGGGGGCACTGAAGCTTTCTTT
TRBD1	TRBV6-5	TRBJ1-2	NA	14	CASSYHRGRGGYTF	TGTGCCAGCAGTTACCACAGGGGACGCGGTGGCTACACCTTC
NA	TRBV28	TRBJ1-5	NA	12	CASSEGVQPQHF	TGTGCCAGCAGTGAAGGGGTTCAGCCCCAGCATTTT
TRBD2	TRBV18	TRBJ2-2	NA	16	CASSQGLATNTGELFF	TGTGCCAGCTCACAGGGACTAGCGACGAACACCGGGGAGCTGTTTTTT
NA	TRBV6-2/TRBV6-3	TRBJ2-1	NA	12	CASSYFGNEQFF	TGTGCCAGCAGTTACTTCGGCAATGAGCAGTTCTTC
NA	TRBV7-9	TRBJ1-6	NA	14	CASSPQAQDSPLHF	TGTGCCAGCAGCCCTCAAGCTCAGGATTCACCCCTCCACTTT
TRBD1	TRBV28	TRBJ1-1	NA	14	CASGLTGGNTEAFF	TGTGCCAGCGGGTTAACAGGGGGGAACACTGAAGCTTTCTTT
NA	TRBV30	TRBJ1-6	NA	13	CAWKVRGEPPLHF	TGTGCCTGGAAGGTCAGGGGTGAACCACCCCTCCACTTT